The 13 T cell receptor beta chains in this list originate from one sample, sequenced in a study of blood T cells in healthy people across ages. Sample-barcoded 5' priming and a J-beta primer mix drove a second PCR of roughly 6 to 12 cycles. TCRdb called the 5' RACE reads again in MiXCR, with one record for every CDR3 protein. The sample yields some 1,800,000 distinct CDR3 sequences, about two fifths seen once. Sample: blood. These receptors all stem from a human donor in good health.

The chain uses TRBV29-1 and TRBJ2-5; D gene ambiguous. The V end was cut by 6 bases, the J end by 1 base, with 18 bases between. The CDR3 loop spans 15 amino acids. CDR1 is SQVTM and CDR2 is ANQGSEA in the germline V gene. The CDR3 bases are TGCAGCGTCGATCCCACCCTGAGATTCCAAGAGACCCAGTACTTC. The encoded protein is CSVDPTLRFQETQYF.

This clonotype was seen a few times. CDR3 amino acids: CSVEDRRGEQYF. For the CDR3, the DNA is TGCAGCGTTGAAGATCGGCGCGGCGAGCAGTACTTC. The V gene is TRBV29-1, the J gene TRBJ2-7; D unresolved. CDR3 length: 12 residues. V was shortened by 0 bases and J by 6 bases, with 9 bases between the two germline ends. Germline V gene sequence: CDR1 SQVTM, CDR2 ANQGSEA.

The genes are TRBV4-1 and TRBJ2-1; TRBD1 aligns across 10 bases. This CDR3 has 17 residues. CDR1 is MGHRA, CDR2 YSYEKL, per germline. Unmatched junction bases numbered 13, after V lost 4 bases and J lost 7 bases. The CDR3 spells CASSPWTGGDTRNEQFF. Written as DNA, the CDR3 is TGCGCCAGCAGCCCGTGGACAGGGGGTGACACGCGGAATGAGCAGTTCTTC.

The V and J genes are TRBV25-1 and TRBJ1-2, with TRBD1 as a possible D gene (6 bases). The CDR3 has 16 amino acids. Germline-derived CDR1 and CDR2 are MGHDK and SYGVNS. The V end lost 4 bases, the J end lost 6 bases, and 21 bases lay between the germline ends. CDR3 sequence (DNA): TGTGCCAGCAGTGCGCCGGGACATACCAACTATGATGGCTACACCTTC. It yields the protein CASSAPGHTNYDGYTF.

This clonotype was picked up a small number of times. The chain joins TRBV7-9 to TRBJ2-1; TRBD2 might be the D (6 bases). Germline CDR1 SEHNR, CDR2 FQNEAQ (reference sequence). The germline V and J ends were trimmed by 5 bases and 3 bases, with 17 bases remaining between them. The CDR3 is 16 amino acids. The CDR3 DNA reads as TGTGCCAGCAGCCTGTGGGGCGGGGAAGGCTACAATGAGCAGTTCTTC. Translation: CASSLWGGEGYNEQFF.

This clonotype was seen only a few times. The chain couples TRBV6-5 to TRBJ2-7, with 7 bases that match TRBD1. Germline V gene sequence: CDR1 MNHEY, CDR2 SVGAGI. V dropped 5 bases and J dropped 3; count of bases not matched to a gene: 10. The CDR3 extends over 15 amino acids. The CDR3 is CASSPRGRLRYEQYF. The CDR3 bases are TGTGCCAGCAGTCCGAGGGGGCGCCTACGCTACGAGCAGTACTTC.

V gene TRBV7-6 combines with J gene TRBJ1-1, with no clear D. The CDR3 loop spans 13 amino acids. The ends were cut back, 3 bases at V and 9 bases at J, with 14 bases in the middle. Per the germline V gene, CDR1 is SGHVS and CDR2 is FNYEAQ. DNA for the CDR3: TGTGCCAGCAGCTTCGCCGAAGGGAGGAAAGCTTTCTTT. Encoded protein: CASSFAEGRKAFF.

V and J are TRBV7-6 and TRBJ2-4, with 9 bases fitting TRBD1. The J call may not be correct, given that the DNA end is closer to TRBJ2-7. The V gene's germline CDR1 is SGHVS and CDR2 FNYEAQ. The length of the CDR3 is 13 residues. CDR3 sequence (DNA): TGTGCCAGCAGCCAGGGGACAGGGACCGAGCAGTACTTC. This codes for CASSQGTGTEQYF.

This rearrangement joins TRBV29-1 to TRBJ2-5; 9 nucleotides line up with TRBD2. Per the germline V gene, CDR1 is SQVTM and CDR2 is ANQGSEA. CDR3 size: 14 residues. Unmatched junction bases numbered 19, after V lost 7 bases and J lost 13 bases. CDR3 DNA sequence: TGCAGCGCCATAGGGCTAGCGGGGTTCAATGAGCTGTACTTC. It specifies CSAIGLAGFNELYF.

This chain links TRBV29-1 with TRBJ1-2; 12 bases align to TRBD1. The CDR3 extends over 14 amino acids. Germline loops: CDR1 SQVTM, CDR2 ANQGSEA. The V segment lost 3 bases and the J segment 5 bases; nucleotides outside the gene matches: 4. The CDR3 DNA reads TGCAGCGTTGACGAGGGACAGGGGGCTTATGGCTACACCTTC. Residues: CSVDEGQGAYGYTF.

The rearrangement joins TRBV7-2 to TRBJ1-4; 9 bases are shared with TRBD1. CDR3 size: 15 residues. Trimming took 2 bases from V and 6 from J; bases not matched to a gene: 4. Germline-derived CDR1 and CDR2 are SGHTA and FQGNSA. CDR3 protein: CASSLWRTGDEKLFF. The CDR3 nucleotides read TGTGCCAGCAGCTTATGGAGGACAGGGGATGAAAAACTGTTTTTT.

The chain joins TRBV2 to TRBJ1-1; 8 bases line up with TRBD1. Germline trimming cut 5 bases from V and 9 bases from J; bases unmatched to any gene: 5. The CDR3 spans 12 residues. Germline CDR1 SNHLY, CDR2 FYNNEI. CDR3 region: CASSRQGSKAFF. CDR3 nucleotide sequence: TGTGCCAGCAGTCGACAGGGGTCAAAAGCTTTCTTT.

The CDR3 here is CSTTSPLQGSQPQHF. The CDR3 DNA is TGCAGTACCACGTCGCCCCTACAGGGTTCTCAGCCCCAGCATTTT. This sequence joins TRBV20-1 and TRBJ1-5; weak D call: TRBD1 (6 bases). The CDR3 has 15 residues. Germline V gene lookup returns CDR1 DFQATT and CDR2 SNEGSKA (reference sequence). Deletions cut 8 bases from V and 6 bases from J, with 23 bases between.